Listed here is a single T cell receptor (beta chain). The CDR3 runs 16 residues. V dropped 2 bases and J dropped 5 bases, with 18 bases sitting between them. Germline V CDR1 and CDR2: MNHNS, SASEGT. The sample comes from a study of T cell changes during pregnancy in multiple sclerosis. Method: immunoSEQ multiplex PCR; TCRdb's copy keeps in-frame clones and lacks some. The table lists 45,000 to 55,000 clones, 85% to 95% of them singletons. The sample consisted of CD4+ T cells from peripheral blood mononuclear cells, taken after pregnancy. The chain employs TRBV6-1 and TRBJ1-2; D might be TRBD1 (6 bases). This sequence was found in a female donor in good health, enrolled as a control in a pregnancy study. CDR3 loop: CASSERGHDPSYGYTF. The DNA for the CDR3 is TGTGCCAGCAGTGAAAGGGGACATGATCCTTCTTATGGCTACACCTTC.